This T cell receptor beta chain is drawn from a study of CD8+ T cells in alopecia areata. The V gene end was trimmed by 2 bases and the J gene end by 5 bases; junction bases not matched to a gene: 11. In germline, CDR1 is MGHRA, CDR2 YSYEKL. The CDR3 extends over 17 amino acids. The authors extracted RNA and reverse transcribed it into cDNA as the sequencing template. Libraries were prepared by immunoSEQ multiplex PCR; TCRdb keeps only in-frame clonotypes and omits some of them. In the table there are 180,000 or so clones, 58% of which are singletons. This clone has a handful of counts. Sample treatment: oral pan-JAK inhibitor, 5-10 mg twice daily.

The V gene is TRBV4-1, the J gene TRBJ2-2; TRBD1 aligns across 7 bases. Material: CD4+ T cells sorted from blood, obtained at week 24, from a patient treated with tofacitinib. This TCR derives from a human donor with alopecia areata. The DNA of the CDR3 is TGCGCCAGCAGCCAATTTAGAGAGAGGGGGCTAACCGGGGAGCTGTTTTTT. Translation: CASSQFRERGLTGELFF.